This note documents a single T cell receptor (beta chain) sequence. Its antigen remains unknown. The data belong to a study of T cell repertoires in cytomegalovirus infection. Study-wide findings and caveats: Using cumulative public TCR beta family frequency, the authors identified those who carried CMV together with the relevant HLA. In two of eight donors, the top clonotype was HLA-C-restricted CMV-specific.

TCRdb re-called the reads with MiXCR, one entry per CDR3 protein. The data show around 530,000 distinct CDR3 sequences, more than 15% seen once. CDR1 is WSHSY, CDR2 SAAADI, per germline. After removal of 7 bases from V and 1 base from J, the junction contained 6 bases not matched to a gene. This CDR3 contains 14 residues. Sequenced input: CD8+ T cells from PBMCs. The sequence was obtained from a human donor in good health (CMV status not recorded). Some clones in this sample may be carry-over from other donors' samples. The chain carries TRBV10-2 and TRBJ2-7; TRBD1 agrees at 8 bases. As DNA, the CDR3 is TGCGCCAGCACTCACGGACAGGGATCCTACGAGCAGTACTTC. It translates to CASTHGQGSYEQYF.